Each of the 19 T cell receptor beta chains below was sequenced from the same sample in a study of Ad26.COV2.S vaccination and SARS-CoV-2 variants. The assay was immunoSEQ multiplex PCR, and TCRdb's table has in-frame clones only and misses some. This table has around 300,000 clones, around 89% appearing once. Stated treatment: approximately 18 received Ad26.COV2.S at low or high dose, single or two shots; 5 received placebo; per-sample allocation not given. Samples analyzed were those drawn on day 63 after the first vaccine or placebo injection. This sample comprised peripheral blood, obtained in a trial of Ad26.COV2.S vaccine versus placebo. The receptors were sampled from a person between 18 and 60 years old who received the Ad26.COV2.S COVID-19 vaccine or a placebo.

V gene TRBV28 combines with J gene TRBJ2-2; TRBD1 is a possible D gene (6 bases). This CDR3 region has 15 residues. Germline CDR1 MDHEN, CDR2 SYDVKM. The germline V and J ends were trimmed by 6 bases and 3 bases, with 14 bases remaining between them. The CDR3 DNA follows: TGTGCCAGCAGAGGTGGACAGCGATACACCGGGGAGCTGTTTTTT. Translated, it gives CASRGGQRYTGELFF.

This clone occurred once. V and J are TRBV27 and TRBJ2-7; possibly TRBD1 for D (6 bases). Trimming stripped 5 bases from V and 6 bases from J, with 14 bases between. The CDR3 is 13 residues long. Germline V lookup: CDR1 MNHEY, CDR2 SMNVEV (reference sequence). The CDR3 nucleotides read TGTGCCAGCAGTCTCGGGACATTCGGCGAGCAGTACTTC. The encoded protein is CASSLGTFGEQYF.

The chain couples TRBV7-9 to TRBJ2-7, with 8 bases aligning to TRBD1. The CDR3 length is 12 residues. The V gene end was trimmed by 6 bases and the J gene end by 11 bases; junction bases not matched to a gene: 9. Germline V gives CDR1 SEHNR, CDR2 FQNEAQ (reference sequence). In DNA form, the CDR3 reads TGTGCCAGCAGTATTGACAGGGGAGATGAGTACTTC. Its translation: CASSIDRGDEYF.

For this clone: Additional DNA sequences in this sample encode the identical CDR3. This chain connects TRBV7-2 to TRBJ1-4, with D possibly TRBD1 on 5 matching bases. This CDR3 is built from 13 residues. The V end was cut by 0 bases, the J end by 8 bases, with 7 bases between. CDR1 is SGHTA, CDR2 FQGNSA, per germline. In DNA form, the CDR3 reads TGTGCCAGCAGCTTAGCAGGGGACGAAAAACTGTTTTTT. Translating it yields CASSLAGDEKLFF.

The DNA for the CDR3 is TGTGCCAGCTCACCAGAGGGGTTTCAGGGCTACACCTTC. This translates into CASSPEGFQGYTF. The rearrangement links TRBV18 to TRBJ1-2, with D tentatively TRBD1 (5 bases). CDR1 KGHSH and CDR2 LQKENI come from the germline V gene. The CDR3 is made up of 13 amino acids. Trimming shortened V by 2 bases and J by 8 bases, and 12 bases separated the two germline ends.

The J gene is TRBJ1-6, the V gene TRBV6-5; the D is unclear. V was pared by 8 bases and J by 7 bases, with 15 bases between. CDR1 is MNHEY and CDR2 is SVGAGI in the germline V gene. CDR3 length equals 14 residues. The CDR3 sequence: CASLLGEPNSPLHF. In DNA, the CDR3 is TGTGCCAGCTTACTTGGGGAACCCAATTCACCCCTCCACTTT.

The DNA of the CDR3 is TGTGCCAGTAGTCCCCAGGGGCACGAGACCCAGTACTTC. This encodes CASSPQGHETQYF. This rearrangement joins TRBV19 to TRBJ2-5; D perhaps matches TRBD1 (6 bases). The length of the CDR3 is 13 residues. V lost 5 bases to trimming and J lost 5 bases, with 12 bases between them. Germline V gene data show CDR1 as LNHDA and CDR2 as SQIVND (reference sequence). Full variable domain (outside the CDR3, taken from reference TRBV19 and TRBJ2-5): DGGITQSPKYLFRKEGQNVTLSCEQNLNHDAMYWYRQDPGQGLRLIYYSQIVNDFQKGDIAEGYSVSREKKESFPLTVTSAQKNPTAFYLCASSPQGHETQYFGPGTRLLVL.

This clone was picked up one time. The CDR3 nucleotides are TGTGCCAGCAGCCAAGACAGGAATAGAGATACGCAGTATTTT. Protein product: CASSQDRNRDTQYF. The V and J genes are TRBV3-1 (or the pseudogene TRBV3-2) and TRBJ2-3; D is unclear. Germline CDR1 LGHDT, CDR2 YNNKEL (reference sequence). The CDR3 has 14 amino acids. V lost 0 bases to trimming and J lost 5 bases, with 9 bases between them.

This chain joins TRBV11-3 and TRBJ2-2; TRBD1 aligns across 10 bases. Germline V CDR1 and CDR2: SGHNT, YENEEA. This CDR3 has 17 residues. V trimming: 5 bases; J trimming: 8 bases; junction bases outside the gene matches: 14. The CDR3 coding sequence is TGTGCCAGCAGCCCACTGGGCGCCGACAGGGGGCGAGGGGAGCTGTTTTTT. As protein: CASSPLGADRGRGELFF.

The chain uses TRBV7-8 and TRBJ2-1; perhaps TRBD2 as D (6 bases). CDR1 and CDR2 (germline): SGHVS, FQNEAQ. This CDR3 has 12 amino acids. Trimming removed 4 bases at V and 7 bases at J, with 8 bases between. CDR3 protein: CASSWGLNEQFF. The CDR3 nucleotides read TGTGCCAGCAGCTGGGGACTGAATGAGCAGTTCTTC.

This clone was observed a few times. V is TRBV7-2 and J is TRBJ2-1, with D maybe TRBD2 (6 bases). Germline assignment: CDR1 SGHTA and CDR2 FQGNSA. CDR3 length equals 14 residues. V was clipped by 5 bases and J by 4 bases, with 12 bases between them. The DNA of the CDR3 is TGTGCCAGCAGCGGAGGGCCGGGATACAATGAGCAGTTCTTC. Residues: CASSGGPGYNEQFF.

This chain joins TRBV5-1 and TRBJ2-1, with 7 bases aligning to TRBD1. The length of the CDR3 is 14 residues. The germline V gene encodes CDR1 SGHRS and CDR2 YFSETQ. V dropped 0 bases and J dropped 7; count of bases not matched to a gene: 4. The CDR3 region is CASSLGTGRNEQFF. The CDR3 coding sequence is TGCGCCAGCAGCTTGGGGACAGGTAGGAATGAGCAGTTCTTC. Full variable domain (missing parts from reference TRBV5-1 and TRBJ2-1): KAGVTQTPRYLIKTRGQQVTLSCSPISGHRSVSWYQQTPGQGLQFLFEYFSETQRNKGNFPGRFSGRQFSNSRSEMNVSTLELGDSALYLCASSLGTGRNEQFFGPGTRLTVL.

The chain carries TRBV24-1 and TRBJ1-5, with TRBD1 matching over 11 bases. The ends lost 3 bases at V and 8 bases at J; junction bases unmatched: 5. The CDR3 runs to 15 residues. Per the germline V gene, CDR1 is KGHDR and CDR2 is SFDVKD. The DNA of the CDR3 is TGTGCCACCAGTGATGGGACAGGGGGAGCGGAGCCCCAGCATTTT. Translation: CATSDGTGGAEPQHF.

The chain recombines TRBV14 with TRBJ2-1, with D perhaps being TRBD1 or TRBD2 (5 bases each). CDR1 is SGHDN and CDR2 is FVKESK in the germline V gene. This CDR3 has 13 residues. V was cut by 1 base and J by 5 bases, with 6 bases left in between. The CDR3 spells CASSQGGDNEQFF. DNA for the CDR3: TGTGCCAGCAGCCAAGGAGGGGACAATGAGCAGTTCTTC.

J is TRBJ2-2 and V is TRBV27; 12 bases are a match to TRBD2. This CDR3 spans 18 amino acids. The ends lost 4 bases at V and 5 bases at J; junction bases unmatched: 11. Germline V gene data show CDR1 as MNHEY and CDR2 as SMNVEV (reference sequence). CDR3 bases: TGTGCCAGCAGTTCACGCGTCACTAGCGGGGGGAGGACCGGGGAGCTGTTTTTT. Translated: CASSSRVTSGGRTGELFF.

The chain carries TRBV6-5 and TRBJ2-1, with 11 bases matching TRBD2. The J segment lost 7 bases and the V segment lost 9 bases, leaving 5 bases of the junction unmatched. Per the germline V gene, CDR1 is MNHEY and CDR2 is SVGAGI. CDR3 length equals 13 residues. The CDR3 DNA reads as TGTGCCAGTCTCCGGACTAGCGGGAATGAGCAGTTCTTC. It codes for CASLRTSGNEQFF.

This clone was seen once. The chain recombines TRBV5-4 with TRBJ1-1; perhaps TRBD1 as D (6 bases). V gave up 1 base and J gave up 10 bases, with 23 bases separating them. This CDR3 contains 16 residues. Germline V CDR1 and CDR2: SGHNT, YYREEE (reference sequence). CDR3 DNA sequence: TGTGCCAGCAGCTTGTATTCCCGACAGGAGCCGTCCGGAGCTTTCTTT. Translated, it gives CASSLYSRQEPSGAFF.

The chain recombines TRBV6-2 or TRBV6-3 with TRBJ2-4; a weak D match, TRBD2 (6 bases). Germline V lookup: CDR1 MNHEY, CDR2 SVGEGT. The CDR3 totals 17 residues. V lost 1 base and J 0 bases, leaving 13 bases between the germline ends. The CDR3 DNA sequence: TGTGCCAGCAGTTACTGGGGGGTAGAAGTAGCCAAAAACATTCAGTACTTC. It codes for CASSYWGVEVAKNIQYF.

This chain connects TRBV5-6 to TRBJ2-7; D gene ambiguous. The CDR3 runs to 15 residues. In germline, CDR1 is SGHDT, CDR2 YYEEEE. V was clipped by 5 bases and J by 0 bases, with 15 bases between them. The CDR3, as DNA: TGTGCCAGCAGTTACCGTCTAGAAGTCTCCTACGAGCAGTACTTC. Translating gives CASSYRLEVSYEQYF.